Each of the 14 T cell receptor beta chains below was sequenced from the same sample in a study of CD8+CD57+ T cells in acquired aplastic anemia (dated 2018 in TCRdb). Patients chosen for sequencing had shown expansion of CD8+CD57+ cells by flow cytometry. Sequencing was carried out with an Illumina HiSeq 2000. Genomic DNA was used as template for profiling of TCR beta VDJ combinations and CDR3 sequences. The public sequencing data were trimmed at Q25 with fastp and processed into clonotypes with MiXCR by TCRdb, which kept only in-frame beta chains. Every distinct CDR3 protein forms one entry, paired with its most common genes and DNA. The sample table lists 160,000 or so distinct CDR3 sequences, 60% to 80% of them with a count of one. The ten top clones hold 45% to 60% of the sample. The sequenced sample consisted of sorted CD4+, CD8+, or CD8+CD57+ T cells (not recorded which) from PBMCs. The source is a human donor with aplastic anemia.

This chain uses TRBV12-3 or TRBV12-4 with TRBJ1-1; 9 bases line up with TRBD1. The ends lost 10 bases at V and 4 bases at J; junction bases unmatched: 7. The CDR3 extends over 13 amino acids. CDR3 in amino acids: CATGTGKITEAFF. CDR3 nucleotide sequence: TGTGCCACCGGGACAGGGAAGATCACTGAAGCTTTCTTT.

In this sample, this clonotype turned up a few times. The V call is TRBV7-7, the J call TRBJ2-7; D may match TRBD1 or TRBD2 (5 bases each). The germline V gene has CDR1 SSHAT and CDR2 FNYEAQ (reference sequence). Between the trimmed V and J ends, which lost 5 bases and 7 bases, there was a span of 15 bases. CDR3 length: 13 residues. The CDR3 sequence is CASSIGTRAEQYF. The CDR3 bases are TGTGCCAGCAGCATAGGGACGCGTGCGGAGCAGTACTTC.

On this clonotype: A junction end diverges from the germline sequence, so it may reflect a read error. The V and J genes are TRBV7-2 and TRBJ1-2; no definite D call. The length of the CDR3 is 14 residues. Germline loops: CDR1 SGHTA, CDR2 FQGNSA. This chain's CDR3 is CASSPTPGSYGYTF. The CDR3 nucleotides are TGCGCCAGCAGCCCCACCCCGGGCTCCTATGGCTACACCTTC.

The chain couples TRBV10-3 to TRBJ2-7; a possible D gene is TRBD2 (6 bases). Germline lookup yields CDR1 ENHRY and CDR2 SYGVKD. This CDR3 region has 13 residues. V was cut by 10 bases and J by 0 bases, with 13 bases left in between. This CDR3 is CATERGTSYEQYF. The CDR3 nucleotides read TGTGCCACCGAACGCGGGACCTCCTACGAGCAGTACTTC.

This clonotype was seen once. The rearrangement links TRBV5-4 to TRBJ2-1; D assignment may be TRBD1 or TRBD2 (5 bases each). V was cut by 0 bases and J by 12 bases, with 13 bases left in between. The CDR3 spans 13 residues. CDR1 is SGHNT and CDR2 is YYREEE in the germline V gene (reference sequence). The CDR3 DNA reads as TGTGCCAGCAGCTTGGGGGGGAAGGCCCGGCAGTTCTTC. This sequence encodes CASSLGGKARQFF.

J is TRBJ1-4 and V is TRBV5-6; D gene unclear. Trimming removed 2 bases from V and 8 bases from J, with 13 bases in between. In germline, CDR1 is SGHDT, CDR2 YYEEEE. The CDR3 spans 14 residues. The CDR3 reads CASSFPATREKLFF. CDR3 DNA sequence: TGTGCCAGCAGCTTTCCGGCCACTAGGGAAAAACTGTTTTTT.

V usage is TRBV9 and J usage is TRBJ1-1; 7 positions agree with TRBD1. This CDR3 spans 13 amino acids. After removal of 4 bases from V and 1 base from J, the junction contained 1 base not matched to a gene. Germline V gives CDR1 SGDLS, CDR2 YYNGEE. CDR3 in DNA: TGTGCCAGCAGCCGGACAGGGAACACTGAAGCTTTCTTT. It yields the protein CASSRTGNTEAFF.

This clonotype occurred a few times. The chain joins TRBV29-1 to TRBJ2-2; D gene ambiguous. V lost 6 bases and J 5 bases, leaving 13 bases between the germline ends. The CDR3 is 13 amino acids. The germline gives CDR1 SQVTM, CDR2 ANQGSEA. The DNA of the CDR3 is TGCAGCGTGGGGATTCCCCAGACCGGGGAGCTGTTTTTT. Its protein is CSVGIPQTGELFF.

This clonotype was seen only a few times. The rearrangement joins TRBV20-1 to TRBJ2-1; possibly TRBD1 for D (6 bases). Trimming removed 4 bases at V and 13 bases at J, with 23 bases between. Germline CDR1 and CDR2: DFQATT and SNEGSKA (reference sequence). The CDR3 runs 14 residues. CDR3 in DNA: TGCAGTGCTATCGACAGGATCCCTAGATTTCCACAGTTCTTC. Its protein product is CSAIDRIPRFPQFF.

The V gene is TRBV10-3, the J gene TRBJ2-6, with TRBD1 identical over 9 bases. The CDR3 is 16 residues long. The junction had 6 bases not matched to a gene; V was cut back by 5 bases and J by 4 bases. Germline assignment: CDR1 ENHRY and CDR2 SYGVKD. The CDR3 here is CAISKQGAEGANVLTF. The CDR3 region has the DNA TGTGCCATCAGTAAACAGGGGGCGGAAGGGGCCAACGTCCTGACTTTC.

This clonotype was observed once. The V call is TRBV9, the J call TRBJ2-2, with D possibly TRBD1 on 5 matching bases. Germline assignment: CDR1 SGDLS and CDR2 YYNGEE. The V and J ends lost 0 bases and 4 bases respectively, with 10 bases between them. This CDR3 region has 15 residues. The CDR3 is CASSVGSRGTGELFF. CDR3 nucleotides: TGTGCCAGCAGCGTAGGTAGTAGGGGCACCGGGGAGCTGTTTTTT.

This sequence joins TRBV7-3 and TRBJ2-5; D remains ambiguous. The germline CDR1 and CDR2 sequences are SGHTA and FQGTGA. V was cut by 4 bases and J by 5 bases, with 11 bases left in between. This CDR3 comprises 13 residues. The CDR3 loop is CASSSRNPETQYF. The CDR3, as DNA: TGTGCCAGCAGCTCCCGTAATCCGGAGACCCAGTACTTC.

V gene TRBV27 combines with J gene TRBJ2-6; the D is unclear. The germline V gene encodes CDR1 MNHEY and CDR2 SMNVEV (reference sequence). This CDR3 is built from 16 residues. V was shortened by 1 base and J by 0 bases, with 7 bases between the two germline ends. The chain's CDR3 is CASSLLGSSGANVLTF. The CDR3 region has the DNA TGTGCCAGCAGTTTATTGGGCAGCTCTGGGGCCAACGTCCTGACTTTC.

The genes are TRBV7-9 and TRBJ2-1, with 12 bases fitting TRBD2. Germline CDR1 SEHNR, CDR2 FQNEAQ (reference sequence). The ends lost 6 bases at V and 4 bases at J; junction bases unmatched: 4. The CDR3 sequence is 15 residues long. CDR3 region: CASSRTSGKYNEQFF. As DNA, the CDR3 is TGTGCCAGCAGTCGGACTAGCGGGAAATACAATGAGCAGTTCTTC.